This is a list of T cell receptor beta chains from one sample in a study of glioma-infiltrating T cells after dendritic cell vaccination. The repertoire was sequenced with immunoSEQ multiplex PCR; TCRdb's copy has only in-frame clones and lacks some. This sample has around 72,000 clones, with 65% to 90% found just once. The input for sequencing was blood, taken before dendritic cell vaccination. The receptors stem from a human donor with glioblastoma. Both conserved end residues are part of each CDR3. The D gene is left open where the match is weak. Size is stated for part of the rows, as once, few or many counts, or as a class when the clone is expanded.

d_call j_call clone_size v_call cdr3_nt cdr3_aa
TRBD1 TRBJ1-2 . TRBV19 TGTGCCAGTAGTGATGGGGGACAGTCAGCTAACTATGGCTACACCTTC CASSDGGQSANYGYTF
TRBD1 TRBJ1-1 . TRBV10-3 TGTGCCATCAGTGAGTCTGTAGGGACAGGGGACCCTCCCACTGAAGCTTTCTTT CAISESVGTGDPPTEAFF
TRBD1 TRBJ1-2 few TRBV28 TGTGCCAGCAGTCAGGGGGCAATTGGCTACACCTTC CASSQGAIGYTF
. TRBJ2-7 . TRBV12-5 TGTGCTAGTGGTTTGGGCTACGGCCCGGCGGAGGAGCAGTACTTC CASGLGYGPAEEQYF
. TRBJ2-5 . TRBV29-1 TGCAGCGTTGAAGATCTGAACTTCCCAGAGACCCAGTACTTC CSVEDLNFPETQYF
. TRBJ1-5 . TRBV5-6 TGTGCCAGCAGCTCAATCTCGAGGCTAGGCCAGCCCCAGCATTTT CASSSISRLGQPQHF
TRBD1 TRBJ2-7 few TRBV6-6 TGTGCCAGCAGTCCGATATCGGGACAGGGACACGAGCAGTACTTC CASSPISGQGHEQYF
TRBD1 TRBJ1-5 . TRBV6-1 TGTGCCAGCAGTGAAGCGGAAACAGGGGGGAGCAATCAGCCCCAGCATTTT CASSEAETGGSNQPQHF
. TRBJ2-3 . TRBV5-1 TGCGCCAGCAGCTCTGCGACAGATACGCAGTATTTT CASSSATDTQYF
TRBD1 TRBJ1-2 few TRBV29-1 TGCAGCGTTGCCCAAGACAGGGGTACTACGTATGGCTACACCTTC CSVAQDRGTTYGYTF
TRBD1 TRBJ1-2 . TRBV11-2 TGTGCCAGCAGAGGACCGACAGGGCGGGGCTATGGCTACACCTTC CASRGPTGRGYGYTF
. TRBJ1-5 . TRBV6-1 TGTGCCAGCAGGGAACAAGACTTCAATCAGCCCCAGCATTTT CASREQDFNQPQHF
. TRBJ2-7 . TRBV11-2 TGTGCCAGCAGCTTAGCGGGTTACAGGTCCTACGAGCAGTACTTC CASSLAGYRSYEQYF
. TRBJ1-5 . TRBV5-8 TGTGCCAGCAGCGCCTCGGGTAGCAATCAGCCCCAGCATTTT CASSASGSNQPQHF
. TRBJ2-1 once TRBV6-1 TGTGCCGGGAGAGGGGGTGGGCACTCACAATATGAGCAGTTCTTC CAGRGGGHSQYEQFF
. TRBJ2-1 once TRBV5-1 TGCGCCAGCAGCTACGTCCCGACCGGGGGGCTCTACAATGAGCAGTTCTTC CASSYVPTGGLYNEQFF
. TRBJ1-4 . TRBV5-4 TGTGCCAGCAGCTTTGACAGCCGTGGTGAAAAACTGTTTTTT CASSFDSRGEKLFF
TRBD1 TRBJ2-7 . TRBV2 TGTGCCAGCAGTGAATTTGGGACAGGGACCTACGAGCAGTACTTC CASSEFGTGTYEQYF
TRBD1 TRBJ2-1 . TRBV7-2 TGTGCCAGCAGTTCATTGACAAGGACAGGGGGCAATGAGCAGTTCTTC CASSSLTRTGGNEQFF
. TRBJ1-3 . TRBV7-2 TGTGCCAGCAGCTTGACTCCTGGAAACACCATATATTTT CASSLTPGNTIYF
TRBD1 TRBJ1-4 . TRBV2 TGTGCCAGCAGGCAGACAGGGGGGGGTGAAAAACTGTTTTTT CASRQTGGGEKLFF
TRBD2 TRBJ2-1 . TRBV7-7 TGTGCCAGCAGCTCCTCCGGGACTAAAGGGGATGAGCAGTTCTTC CASSSSGTKGDEQFF
. TRBJ1-1 . TRBV5-6 TGTGCCAGCAGCTTGTATTTTAACACTGAAGCTTTCTTT CASSLYFNTEAFF
TRBD1 TRBJ1-1 . TRBV27 TGTGCCAGCAGTACCGGGACAGGGGGCACTGAAGCTTTCTTT CASSTGTGGTEAFF
TRBD1 TRBJ2-1 . TRBV7-3 TGTGCCAGCAGCAAGGGACAGGGCTCCTACAATGAGCAGTTCTTC CASSKGQGSYNEQFF
TRBD1 TRBJ2-7 . TRBV6-4 TGTGCCAAAAAACTCCGGGACAGGGTTCCCTACGAGCAGTACTTC CAKKLRDRVPYEQYF
. TRBJ2-1 . TRBV4-3 TGCGCCAGCAGCGTAAACACAGTATACAATGAGCAGTTCTTC CASSVNTVYNEQFF
. TRBJ1-4 . TRBV9 TGTGCCAGCAGCGTAGGAGGTGACGGGGATGAAAAACTGTTTTTT CASSVGGDGDEKLFF
. TRBJ1-1 . TRBV5-6 TGTGCCAGCAGCTTTGGCGGGAACACTGAAGCTTTCTTT CASSFGGNTEAFF
TRBD1 TRBJ1-6 . TRBV5-4 TGTGCCAGCAGCTTGGCCGGGACAGATAATTCACCCCTCCACTTT CASSLAGTDNSPLHF
. TRBJ1-1 . TRBV7-6 TGTGCCAGCAGCAACAGGGTGGGGGACACTGAAGCTTTCTTT CASSNRVGDTEAFF
. TRBJ2-7 . TRBV5-6 TGTGCCAGCAGCTTCTCAGGGGAATTCTCCTACGAGCAGTACTTC CASSFSGEFSYEQYF
TRBD1 TRBJ2-3 . TRBV5-4 TGTGCCAGCAGCCCCGGGACAGGGGGCACAGATACGCAGTATTTT CASSPGTGGTDTQYF
TRBD1 TRBJ1-4 . TRBV4-2 TGTGCCAGCAGCCCCCGGGACAGGGATAATGAAAAACTGTTTTTT CASSPRDRDNEKLFF
. TRBJ1-2 . TRBV9 TGTGCCAGCAGCCCGTCGACAGGTCTCTATGGCTACACCTTC CASSPSTGLYGYTF
TRBD1 TRBJ1-4 . TRBV19 TGTGCCAGTAGTCGAAACAGGGGGCTTGGCGAAAAACTGTTTTTT CASSRNRGLGEKLFF
TRBD2 TRBJ2-7 . TRBV5-1 TGCGCCAGCAGCTTTGGTAGCGGGGTAACCTACGAGCAGTACTTC CASSFGSGVTYEQYF
. TRBJ2-7 few TRBV25-1 TGTGCCAGCAGTGAATTTGAGGTCAGCCGTTACGAGCAGTACTTC CASSEFEVSRYEQYF
. TRBJ2-7 . TRBV5-8 TGTGCCAGCACCCTACCCTCCTTCTACGAGCAGTACTTC CASTLPSFYEQYF
. TRBJ1-1 . TRBV5-6 TGTGCCAGCAGCTTGGCCGGCAGGGAGGGCACTGAAGCTTTCTTT CASSLAGREGTEAFF
. TRBJ1-2 . TRBV6-4 TGTGCCAGCAGTTCCGACAGCCTAGTTAACTATGGCTACACCTTC CASSSDSLVNYGYTF
. TRBJ1-4 few TRBV5-8 TGTGCCAGCAGAGATAGAACAACTAATGAAAAACTGTTTTTT CASRDRTTNEKLFF